This entry concerns a single T cell receptor beta chain. Its antigen remains unidentified. This sample is part of a study of T cell responses to AZD1222 COVID-19 vaccine. Across the whole study: Second doses that came at about 4 or about 12 weeks were put together. Study-level points and caveats: Spike regions recognized by vaccine-associated CD4 TCRs spanned the protein, led by 160-218 and 743-854.

Repertoires were generated with immunoSEQ multiplex PCR, while TCRdb's copy carries only in-frame clones and drops some. The sample shows tens of thousands of clones, about 90% of them seen only once. J gave up 6 bases and V 6 bases, and 10 bases lay outside the gene matches. The V gene's germline CDR1 is MNHEY and CDR2 SMNVEV (reference sequence). The CDR3 sequence is 15 residues long. The sequence came from an adult in good health. The material was peripheral blood, obtained on day 0 of AZD1222 vaccination. The chain is built from TRBV27 and TRBJ2-7; 11 positions agree with TRBD2. The DNA for the CDR3 is TGTGCCAGCAGATTTTTAGCGGGAGGGCCAATCGAGCAGTACTTC. It is translated as CASRFLAGGPIEQYF.